These T cell receptor beta chains were read from a single sample in a study of identical twins. In TCRdb, the 5' RACE reads were re-called with MiXCR into one record per CDR3 protein. This table holds a few hundred thousand distinct CDR3 sequences, approximately 10% found once. These records were also assigned to another study, of yellow fever vaccine responses in identical twins.

Sequencing used PBMCs. These receptors were collected from a woman between 18 and 29 years old in good health. The CDR3 runs from the conserved cysteine through the conserved F or W. The D gene is left open where the match is weak. The size entry is marked missing in some rows and otherwise reads once, few, many or a size class.

j_call clone_size d_call v_call cdr3_aa cdr3_nt
TRBJ1-6 many . TRBV27 CASSLAASPLHF TGTGCCAGCAGTTTAGCGGCATCACCCCTCCACTTT
TRBJ2-1 many . TRBV3-1 CASSQRGGPNNEQFF TGTGCCAGCAGCCAGCGCGGGGGCCCCAACAATGAGCAGTTCTTC
TRBJ2-2 many TRBD2 TRBV27 CASSFPTSGSSTGELFF TGTGCCAGCAGTTTCCCTACTAGCGGGAGTAGCACCGGGGAGCTGTTTTTT
TRBJ1-1 few . TRBV5-1 CASSSGRLGGEAEAFF TGCGCCAGCAGCTCCGGTCGGCTCGGGGGAGAGGCTGAAGCTTTCTTT
TRBJ2-6 . TRBD1 TRBV7-2 CASSRGQPGANVLTF TGTGCCAGCAGCCGGGGACAGCCTGGGGCCAACGTCCTGACTTTC
TRBJ2-7 . TRBD1 TRBV6-1 CASLTGTGAHEQYF TGTGCCAGCCTAACCGGGACAGGGGCCCACGAGCAGTACTTC
TRBJ1-6 . . TRBV20-1 CSTPWGIGSPLHF TGCAGCACCCCATGGGGGATTGGTTCACCCCTCCACTTT
TRBJ2-3 few TRBD1 TRBV6-4 CARRDRYTQYF TGTGCCAGAAGGGACAGGTATACGCAGTATTTT
TRBJ2-5 many . TRBV5-1 CASSLDGSATQYF TGCGCCAGCAGCTTGGATGGGTCGGCGACCCAGTACTTC
TRBJ1-1 . . TRBV29-1 CSVESESAHEAFF TGCAGCGTTGAGAGCGAAAGCGCTCATGAAGCTTTCTTT
TRBJ2-3 few . TRBV7-9 CASSLAGGLGDTQYF TGTGCCAGCAGCTTAGCGGGGGGGCTTGGAGATACGCAGTATTTT
TRBJ2-3 few . TRBV29-1 CSVEGGVADTQYF TGCAGCGTTGAGGGTGGGGTGGCAGATACGCAGTATTTT
TRBJ2-7 . . TRBV10-3 CAISESGQEPDEQYF TGTGCCATCAGTGAGTCGGGGCAGGAGCCCGACGAGCAGTACTTC
TRBJ2-7 . . TRBV4-3 CASSQDFGGSLPYEQYF TGCGCCAGCAGCCAAGATTTTGGAGGAAGTCTCCCTTACGAGCAGTACTTC
TRBJ2-7 few . TRBV4-3 CASSQDRGLIYEQYF TGCGCCAGCAGCCAAGACAGGGGCCTCATTTACGAGCAGTACTTC
TRBJ2-2 many TRBD1 TRBV28 CASSTRTGYTGELFF TGTGCCAGCAGTACGCGGACAGGGTACACCGGGGAGCTGTTTTTT
TRBJ2-1 few . TRBV14 CASSQVGAFPNEQFF TGTGCCAGCAGCCAAGTGGGGGCCTTCCCCAATGAGCAGTTCTTC
TRBJ2-3 few TRBD2 TRBV13 CASSTTLGGGVTDTQYF TGTGCCAGCAGCACGACCCTGGGCGGGGGGGTGACAGATACGCAGTATTTT
TRBJ2-1 many . TRBV20-1 CSASRPILAHTNEQFF TGCAGTGCTAGTAGGCCCATTCTCGCGCACACCAATGAGCAGTTCTTC
TRBJ2-7 many . TRBV20-1 CSARKTVSYEQYF TGCAGTGCTAGAAAGACAGTCTCCTACGAGCAGTACTTC
TRBJ2-7 . . TRBV20-1 CSLPQDSYEQYF TGCAGTCTGCCACAGGACTCCTACGAGCAGTACTTC
TRBJ2-5 . . TRBV6-5 CASSYSIGLVQETQYF TGTGCCAGCAGTTACTCTATTGGCCTAGTCCAAGAGACCCAGTACTTC
TRBJ2-1 few . TRBV7-2 CASSSSSVNHEQFF TGTGCCAGCAGCTCATCTAGCGTGAATCATGAGCAGTTCTTC
TRBJ1-3 many . TRBV12-3/TRBV12-4 CASRRQVNSGNTIYF TGTGCCAGCAGACGACAGGTTAATTCTGGAAACACCATATATTTT
TRBJ2-3 many TRBD2 TRBV5-1 CASSLVLAGGPTDTQYF TGCGCCAGCAGCTTGGTGCTAGCGGGGGGGCCGACAGATACGCAGTATTTT
TRBJ2-3 . TRBD2 TRBV27 CASSRRGGPYSTDTQYF TGTGCCAGCAGTAGACGGGGGGGCCCATATAGCACAGATACGCAGTATTTT
TRBJ1-2 many TRBD1 TRBV6-1 CASSPGQGLYGYTF TGTGCCAGCAGCCCGGGACAGGGCCTCTATGGCTACACCTTC
TRBJ2-3 few . TRBV25-1 CASSSWDTQYF TGTGCCAGCAGTAGTTGGGATACGCAGTATTTT
TRBJ1-4 few . TRBV18 CASSPPLREKLFF TGTGCCAGCTCACCACCGTTACGGGAAAAACTGTTTTTT
TRBJ2-5 . . TRBV7-9 CASSSSGGAVTQYF TGTGCCAGCAGCTCGTCGGGCGGTGCTGTGACCCAGTACTTC
TRBJ2-1 . . TRBV7-9 CASSGGFRSYNEQFF TGTGCCAGCAGCGGCGGGTTCCGCTCCTACAATGAGCAGTTCTTC
TRBJ2-7 few . TRBV21-1 CASSKDKAGEGYEQYF TGTGCCAGCAGCAAAGACAAAGCGGGAGAGGGATACGAGCAGTACTTC
TRBJ2-7 . . TRBV7-2 CASSLDVWAQGEQYF TGTGCCAGCAGCTTAGATGTTTGGGCGCAGGGCGAGCAGTACTTC
TRBJ2-1 . TRBD2 TRBV6-2/TRBV6-3 CASSTRVAGGPNEQFF TGTGCCAGCAGTACCAGGGTAGCGGGAGGCCCCAATGAGCAGTTCTTC
TRBJ2-1 many . TRBV5-1 CASSGDGSPYNEQFF TGCGCCAGCAGTGGGGACGGGAGCCCCTACAATGAGCAGTTCTTC